This T cell receptor (beta chain) was retrieved from a study of Tregs in tolerant kidney transplant recipients. CDR3 size: 14 residues. From germline, CDR1 is PRHDT and CDR2 FYEKMQ (reference sequence). V gave up 1 base and J gave up 1 base, with 7 bases separating them. Overall study results and limits: Biological reproducibility was not directly addressed in this study.

CD4+CD25+CD127- Tregs, CD4+CD25- non-Tregs, CD4 and CD8 cells were sorted. A remark on this clone: Its specificity is unknown.

The protocol was immunoSEQ multiplex PCR, while the TCRdb copy is restricted to in-frame clones and leaves out a portion. The table records approximately 90,000 clones, 85% to 95% of them present only once. The receptor was derived from a human donor in good health. Sequencing input: CD8+ T cells from blood. The chain has TRBV13 and TRBJ2-5; unclear D gene. The CDR3 nucleotides read TGTGCCAGCAGCTTAGTTTCCAGCCAAGAGACCCAGTACTTC. This encodes CASSLVSSQETQYF. Full variable domain (remainder filled in from reference TRBV13 and TRBJ2-5): AAGVIQSPRHLIKEKRETATLKCYPIPRHDTVYWYQQGPGQDPQFLISFYEKMQSDKGSIPDRFSAQQFSDYHSELNMSSLELGDSALYFCASSLVSSQETQYFGPGTRLLVL.